Below, 23 T cell receptor beta chains from the same sample are listed, as sequenced in a study of blood T cell repertoires in COVID-19. Data came from immunoSEQ multiplex PCR; TCRdb stores just in-frame clones and leaves some out. This sample has about 270,000 clones; around 89% occur once, and the top ten carry under 3.5%. The sequencing sample was made of PBMCs or T cells enriched from blood (not recorded which). The source of these receptors is a woman aged 45 to 65 who had recovered from COVID-19.

As for this clone: Within the sample, other DNA sequences also encode this same CDR3. J is TRBJ2-6 and V is TRBV18; 7 bases agree with TRBD1. J gave up 2 bases and V 3 bases, and 7 bases lay outside the gene matches. Germline CDR1 reads KGHSH; CDR2 reads LQKENI. The CDR3 is 17 residues long. For the CDR3, the DNA is TGTGCCAGCTCACCCCCGGGACAGCCGACTGGGGCCAACGTCCTGACTTTC. It yields the protein CASSPPGQPTGANVLTF.

The V call is TRBV20-1, the J call TRBJ2-1; 7 bases match TRBD2. CDR1 and CDR2 (germline): DFQATT, SNEGSKA (reference sequence). The CDR3 consists of 14 residues. V shed 3 bases, J shed 5 bases, and the junction held 7 bases outside the gene matches. CDR3 sequence reads: CSASEASGHNEQFF. In DNA, the CDR3 is TGCAGTGCTAGTGAGGCTAGCGGACACAATGAGCAGTTCTTC.

The rearrangement joins TRBV29-1 to TRBJ1-4, with 10 nucleotides matching TRBD1. V was clipped by 4 bases and J by 8 bases; unmatched bases: 4. The CDR3 sequence is 13 residues long. The germline gives CDR1 SQVTM, CDR2 ANQGSEA. The CDR3 loop reads CSVGTGGYEKLFF. CDR3 sequence (DNA): TGCAGCGTTGGGACAGGGGGTTACGAAAAACTGTTTTTT.

The chain is built from TRBV6-2 or TRBV6-3 and TRBJ1-5, with D perhaps matching TRBD1 (6 bases). Germline V gene lookup returns CDR1 MNHEY and CDR2 SVGEGT. The CDR3 runs 16 residues. Trimming took off 0 bases at V and 5 bases at J, with 14 bases between the two ends. The CDR3 loop reads CASSYSVSTGHQPQHF. Here the CDR3 DNA reads TGTGCCAGCAGTTACTCTGTCTCCACAGGGCATCAGCCCCAGCATTTT.

This clone has a handful of counts. The chain combines TRBV5-5 with TRBJ2-2; no definite D call. Trimming removed 2 bases from V and 7 bases from J, with 15 bases in between. The CDR3 has 15 amino acids. Germline values: CDR1 SGHKS, CDR2 YYEKEE (reference sequence). As DNA, the CDR3 is TGTGCCAGCAGCTTAGAATCCCACGCGAGCGGGGAGCTGTTTTTT. Translation: CASSLESHASGELFF.

The rearrangement joins TRBV24-1 to TRBJ2-7; 9 bases line up with TRBD1. The CDR3 is 16 amino acids. In germline, CDR1 is KGHDR, CDR2 SFDVKD. After removal of 4 bases from V and 1 base from J, the junction contained 7 bases not matched to a gene. CDR3 nucleotide sequence: TGTGCCACCAGTGAGGGGGGGACAGGGAGATCCTACGAGCAGTACTTC. The encoded protein is CATSEGGTGRSYEQYF.

V gene TRBV5-1 combines with J gene TRBJ2-2, with 9 bases identical to TRBD2. This CDR3 is 16 amino acids long. Germline-derived CDR1 and CDR2 are SGHRS and YFSETQ. The V gene end was trimmed by 4 bases and the J gene end by 1 base; junction bases not matched to a gene: 5. Here the CDR3 reads CASSATSGLNTGELFF. For the CDR3, the DNA is TGCGCCAGCAGCGCTACTAGCGGGCTGAACACCGGGGAGCTGTTTTTT.

The genes are TRBV6-5 and TRBJ1-2; 10 bases agree with TRBD1. V trimming: 5 bases; J trimming: 8 bases; junction bases outside the gene matches: 8. The CDR3 contains 14 residues. The germline gives CDR1 MNHEY, CDR2 SVGAGI. The CDR3 here is CASSKDRGLGGYTF. The CDR3 DNA sequence: TGTGCCAGCAGTAAGGACAGGGGGTTAGGGGGCTACACCTTC.

The chain employs TRBV7-9 and TRBJ2-1; 8 bases map to TRBD1. This CDR3 is 17 amino acids long. CDR1 and CDR2 (germline): SEHNR, FQNEAQ (reference sequence). V lost 0 bases, J lost 6 bases, and 10 bases stayed unmatched. CDR3 bases: TGTGCCAGCAGCTTAGCGGCGGCAGGGGGCGCGTCCAATGAGCAGTTCTTC. Encoded protein: CASSLAAAGGASNEQFF.

The V call is TRBV6-2 or TRBV6-3, the J call TRBJ2-7; TRBD1 agrees at 10 bases. V gave up 2 bases and J gave up 6 bases; unmatched junction bases: 7. The CDR3 is made up of 15 amino acids. Germline V gene data show CDR1 as MNHEY and CDR2 as SVGEGT. In DNA, the CDR3 is TGTGCCAGCAGTTACGATGGGACAGGGGCCGGCGAGCAGTACTTC. Protein product: CASSYDGTGAGEQYF.

The CDR3 coding sequence is TGTGCCAGCAGCTTAGGGACAGGGGGCCTTGGAGAAAAACTGTTTTTT. Its translation: CASSLGTGGLGEKLFF. The chain combines TRBV7-6 with TRBJ1-4, with TRBD1 identical over 11 bases. This CDR3 has 16 residues. V lost 1 base to trimming and J lost 8 bases; unmatched junction nucleotides: 6. Germline CDR1 SGHVS, CDR2 FNYEAQ.

This rearrangement joins TRBV11-2 to TRBJ1-1; the D is unclear. The CDR3 runs 15 residues. V was pared by 5 bases and J by 4 bases, with 17 bases between. Looked up from germline, CDR1 is SGHAT and CDR2 is FQNNGV. CDR3 protein: CASSISRTTGTEAFF. CDR3 nucleotide sequence: TGTGCCAGCAGCATTTCTCGGACTACGGGCACTGAAGCTTTCTTT.

V and J are TRBV4-1 and TRBJ1-5, with 8 positions matching TRBD1. This CDR3 spans 17 amino acids. Germline values: CDR1 MGHRA, CDR2 YSYEKL. V was clipped by 0 bases and J by 3 bases; unmatched bases: 7. CDR3 coding DNA: TGCGCCAGCAGCCAAGATGTGGGGACAGGAGTCAATCAGCCCCAGCATTTT. It is translated as CASSQDVGTGVNQPQHF.

This rearrangement joins TRBV3-1 (or the pseudogene TRBV3-2) to TRBJ1-5, with D perhaps TRBD1 (5 bases). The CDR3 loop spans 13 amino acids. CDR1 and CDR2 (germline): LGHDT, YNNKEL (reference sequence). Trimming pared 4 bases from V and 1 base from J, leaving 5 bases between. CDR3 sequence: CASSRQSNQPQHF. The CDR3 DNA reads TGTGCCAGCAGCCGACAGAGCAATCAGCCCCAGCATTTT.

The J gene is TRBJ2-2, the V gene TRBV7-3; D is unclear. This CDR3 comprises 14 residues. Germline V gives CDR1 SGHTA, CDR2 FQGTGA. Trimming stripped 1 base from V and 2 bases from J, with 5 bases between. CDR3 nucleotides: TGTGCCAGCAGCTTAAAAGCAAACACCGGGGAGCTGTTTTTT. Translation: CASSLKANTGELFF.

The chain recombines TRBV6-2 or TRBV6-3 with TRBJ2-1; 7 bases align to TRBD2. V was pared by 5 bases and J by 4 bases, with 14 bases of the junction left unmatched. CDR1 is MNHEY, CDR2 SVGEGT, per germline. The CDR3 covers 17 residues. The CDR3 region is CASSQSQREQLYNEQFF. DNA of the CDR3: TGTGCCAGCAGTCAATCCCAGCGGGAACAGTTATACAATGAGCAGTTCTTC.

This chain connects TRBV4-2 to TRBJ1-3, with D perhaps TRBD1 (5 bases). The CDR3 is 15 amino acids. Trimming stripped 0 bases from V and 4 bases from J, with 10 bases between. Germline V CDR1 and CDR2: LGHNA, YNFKEQ. The CDR3 sequence is CASSQDPGLGNTIYF. Here the CDR3 DNA reads TGTGCCAGCAGCCAAGACCCGGGACTCGGAAACACCATATATTTT.

V usage is TRBV28 and J usage is TRBJ1-2; no firm D call. This CDR3 contains 14 residues. Germline V gene lookup returns CDR1 MDHEN and CDR2 SYDVKM. V gave up 6 bases and J gave up 4 bases, with 15 bases separating them. CDR3 nucleotides: TGTGCCAGCAGCACCCCCGGGAGATTCTATGGCTACACCTTC. Its protein product is CASSTPGRFYGYTF.

This chain connects TRBV24-1 to TRBJ1-1, with 9 bases lining up with TRBD1. CDR3 length: 13 amino acids. V lost 3 bases and J lost 6; bases outside the gene matches: 1. The germline CDR1 and CDR2 sequences are KGHDR and SFDVKD. CDR3: CATSDGDRAEAFF. The CDR3 bases are TGTGCCACCAGTGATGGGGACAGGGCTGAAGCTTTCTTT.

The chain has TRBV7-9 and TRBJ1-5, with 9 bases that match TRBD1. This CDR3 is built from 17 residues. The germline V gene has CDR1 SEHNR and CDR2 FQNEAQ (reference sequence). V trimming: 5 bases; J trimming: 1 base; junction bases outside the gene matches: 9. CDR3 in amino acids: CASSPQGTGMSNQPQHF. In nucleotides, the CDR3 is TGTGCCAGCAGCCCTCAGGGGACAGGGATGAGCAATCAGCCCCAGCATTTT.

The V and J genes are TRBV28 and TRBJ2-6; D gene unclear. Trimming shortened V by 10 bases and J by 3 bases, and 7 bases separated the two germline ends. Per the germline V gene, CDR1 is MDHEN and CDR2 is SYDVKM. The CDR3 runs to 12 residues. The CDR3 DNA reads as TGTGCCACTCGAGTTGGGGCCAACGTCCTGACTTTC. It codes for CATRVGANVLTF.

The V gene is TRBV19, the J gene TRBJ2-5, with 7 bases identical to TRBD1. CDR1 LNHDA and CDR2 SQIVND come from the germline V gene (reference sequence). CDR3 length equals 12 residues. The V segment lost 11 bases and the J segment 5 bases; nucleotides outside the gene matches: 8. This CDR3 is CARRQGRETQYF. The CDR3 DNA sequence: TGTGCCCGAAGACAGGGTAGGGAGACCCAGTACTTC.

V is TRBV28 and J is TRBJ2-5, with TRBD1 matching 10 bases. Germline V lookup: CDR1 MDHEN, CDR2 SYDVKM. The CDR3 consists of 14 residues. V shed 7 bases and J 1 base; nucleotides not matched to a gene: 3. This chain's CDR3 is CASIDRGPQETQYF. DNA of the CDR3: TGTGCCAGCATCGACAGGGGGCCCCAAGAGACCCAGTACTTC. Together with reference TRBV28 and TRBJ2-5, the CDR3 gives the full variable domain: DVKVTQSSRYLVKRTGEKVFLECVQDMDHENMFWYRQDPGLGLRLIYFSYDVKMKEKGDIPEGYSVSREKKERFSLILESASTNQTSMYLCASIDRGPQETQYFGPGTRLLVL.